Listed below are T cell receptor beta chains from one sample, sequenced in a study of beta chain features in type 1 diabetes. Clones were read by immunoSEQ multiplex PCR, and TCRdb kept only the in-frame ones, dropping some. The profile shows 120,000 to 150,000 clones, around 13% of them singletons. The sample consisted of central memory CD4+ T cells from blood. The receptors come from a man between 18 and 35 years old with type 1 diabetes. Each CDR3 is given with its conserved first and last residue. A D gene is named only where the DNA matches it firmly. Clone sizes are given selectively: once, few, many, or a class where the clone is expanded.

clone_size cdr3_length j_call d_call v_call cdr3_aa cdr3_nt
few 12 TRBJ2-1 . TRBV6-5 CASSYSGREQFF TGTGCCAGCAGTTACTCGGGCAGGGAGCAGTTCTTC
few 12 TRBJ2-1 . TRBV14 CASSQQNLEQFF TGTGCCAGCAGCCAACAAAACCTAGAGCAGTTCTTC
. 14 TRBJ2-7 . TRBV7-9 CASSSSFATYEQYF TGTGCCAGCAGCTCTAGCTTCGCTACCTACGAGCAGTACTTC
. 14 TRBJ2-3 TRBD1 TRBV5-1 CASSPGQELDTQYF TGCGCCAGCAGCCCTGGACAGGAATTGGATACGCAGTATTTT
few 14 TRBJ2-3 TRBD1 TRBV10-3 CAIGETGGTDTQYF TGTGCCATTGGGGAGACAGGGGGCACAGATACGCAGTATTTT
few 14 TRBJ2-3 . TRBV2 CASRRGITSDTQYF TGTGCCAGCAGGAGGGGGATAACATCGGATACGCAGTATTTT
many 17 TRBJ2-3 TRBD2 TRBV7-2 CASSSPLAGGRSDTQYF TGTGCCAGCAGCTCCCCCTTAGCGGGGGGGCGTTCAGATACGCAGTATTTT
. 16 TRBJ1-2 . TRBV9 CASSREQRGTNYGYTF TGTGCCAGCAGCCGGGAGCAGAGGGGGACTAACTATGGCTACACCTTC
. 16 TRBJ2-3 TRBD2 TRBV7-9 CASSLLAGKLTDTQYF TGTGCCAGCAGCTTACTAGCGGGGAAACTCACAGATACGCAGTATTTT
. 17 TRBJ2-3 . TRBV14 CASSQGPSTIITDTQYF TGTGCCAGCAGCCAAGGACCCTCAACCATCATCACAGATACGCAGTATTTT
. 15 TRBJ2-2 . TRBV6-5 CASSYSGSGTGELFF TGTGCCAGCAGTTACTCCGGAAGCGGCACCGGGGAGCTGTTTTTT
few 13 TRBJ2-3 . TRBV6-4 CASSDIEGDTQYF TGTGCCAGCAGCGACATAGAAGGGGATACGCAGTATTTT
. 15 TRBJ2-4 TRBD2 TRBV27 CASSSWGGGGNIQYF TGTGCCAGCAGCAGCTGGGGGGGTGGTGGGAACATTCAGTACTTC
few 16 TRBJ2-3 TRBD2 TRBV11-2 CASSLVAGESTDTQYF TGTGCCAGCAGCTTAGTAGCGGGGGAAAGCACAGATACGCAGTATTTT
. 11 TRBJ2-3 . TRBV9 CASSVDHTQYF TGTGCCAGCAGCGTAGACCATACGCAGTATTTT
few 14 TRBJ1-1 . TRBV7-8 CASSQRRVNTEAFF TGTGCCAGCAGCCAGAGAAGGGTGAACACTGAAGCTTTCTTT
many 15 TRBJ2-3 TRBD2 TRBV18 CASSTGTSGADTQYF TGTGCCAGCTCTACCGGGACTAGCGGGGCAGATACGCAGTATTTT
. 12 TRBJ2-2 . TRBV10-3 CAINRYDGELFF TGTGCCATCAACCGTTACGACGGGGAGCTGTTTTTT
few 12 TRBJ1-2 . TRBV28 CASSGAGNGYTF TGTGCCAGCAGTGGGGCAGGGAATGGCTACACCTTC
many 14 TRBJ2-3 TRBD2 TRBV6-1 CASTGGGASDTQYF TGTGCCAGTACAGGCGGGGGGGCATCAGATACGCAGTATTTT
few 15 TRBJ2-3 . TRBV29-1 CSFMPPGGGSDTQYF TGCAGCTTCATGCCGCCGGGGGGCGGATCAGATACGCAGTATTTT
few 12 TRBJ2-5 . TRBV2 CASRNGGETQYF TGTGCCAGCAGGAACGGGGGAGAGACCCAGTACTTC
few 11 TRBJ2-1 . TRBV5-4 CASSLNNEQFF TGTGCCAGCAGCTTGAACAATGAGCAGTTCTTC
. 14 TRBJ2-3 . TRBV19 CASSPDRNTDTQYF TGTGCCAGTAGTCCCGACAGAAACACAGATACGCAGTATTTT
few 11 TRBJ1-3 . TRBV29-1 CSVGGDHTIYF TGCAGCGTTGGAGGGGACCACACCATATATTTT
few 15 TRBJ1-1 . TRBV25-1 CASSELSVPNTEAFF TGTGCCAGCAGTGAGCTCAGTGTACCGAACACTGAAGCTTTCTTT
few 14 TRBJ2-7 . TRBV7-9 CASSLQGPPYEQYF TGTGCCAGCAGCTTACAGGGGCCCCCCTACGAGCAGTACTTC
once 14 TRBJ1-6 . TRBV18 CASSPPVGNSPLHF TGTGCCAGCTCACCACCAGTGGGGAATTCACCCCTCCACTTT
. 14 TRBJ2-5 TRBD1 TRBV7-2 CASSAQGAQETQYF TGTGCCAGCAGCGCTCAGGGGGCCCAAGAGACCCAGTACTTC
few 13 TRBJ2-7 . TRBV5-6 CASSSMADYEQYF TGTGCCAGCAGCTCAATGGCGGACTACGAGCAGTACTTC
. 17 TRBJ2-7 TRBD2 TRBV30 CAWSGLAGVRSGYEQYF TGTGCCTGGAGTGGACTAGCGGGTGTCCGGAGCGGCTACGAGCAGTACTTC
. 15 TRBJ2-7 . TRBV7-9 CASSLTGISSNEQYF TGTGCCAGCAGCTTAACCGGGATATCCTCTAACGAGCAGTACTTC
once 14 TRBJ1-2 . TRBV9 CASSGRFNNYGYTF TGTGCCAGCAGCGGCCGATTTAATAACTATGGCTACACCTTC
few 15 TRBJ2-7 TRBD2 TRBV6-5 CASSFGTSGSYEQYF TGTGCCAGCAGTTTCGGGACTAGCGGGAGTTACGAGCAGTACTTC
. 15 TRBJ2-3 TRBD2 TRBV10-3 CAISTRTSGTDTQYF TGTGCCATCAGTACCCGGACTAGCGGCACAGATACGCAGTATTTT
. 14 TRBJ2-5 . TRBV30 CAWSVSGTGKTQYF TGTGCCTGGAGTGTATCAGGGACTGGAAAGACCCAGTACTTC
few 15 TRBJ2-7 . TRBV4-1 CASSQEGRGTSEQYF TGCGCCAGCAGCCAAGAGGGCCGTGGGACCTCCGAGCAGTACTTC
. 11 TRBJ2-7 . TRBV28 CASSRRFEQYF TGTGCCAGCAGCCGCCGGTTCGAGCAGTACTTC
. 16 TRBJ2-3 . TRBV5-1 CASSLDQSRGTDTQYF TGCGCCAGCAGCTTGGACCAGAGTAGGGGCACAGATACGCAGTATTTT
few 19 TRBJ1-2 TRBD1 TRBV4-1 CASSQPFGQGFDGNYGYTF TGCGCCAGCAGCCAACCCTTCGGACAGGGTTTTGATGGAAACTATGGCTACACCTTC
. 16 TRBJ2-5 . TRBV5-6 CASSFSGRGSGETQYF TGTGCCAGCAGCTTTAGCGGCAGGGGCTCAGGGGAGACCCAGTACTTC
few 16 TRBJ2-7 TRBD1 TRBV7-9 CASSLGQGAPPYEQYF TGTGCCAGCAGCTTGGGACAGGGGGCCCCACCCTACGAGCAGTACTTC
many 12 TRBJ2-1 . TRBV15 CATGSSYNEQFF TGTGCCACCGGGAGCTCCTACAATGAGCAGTTCTTC
few 15 TRBJ2-1 TRBD2 TRBV7-8 CASSYTSGGINEQFF TGTGCCAGCAGCTATACTAGCGGGGGAATAAATGAGCAGTTCTTC
few 14 TRBJ1-1 . TRBV6-5 CASMEGQMNTEAFF TGTGCCAGCATGGAGGGACAAATGAACACTGAAGCTTTCTTT
. 12 TRBJ1-2 . TRBV7-6 CASSPGHYGYTF TGTGCCAGCAGCCCCGGACACTATGGCTACACCTTC
few 15 TRBJ2-5 . TRBV28 CASMESGGRQETQYF TGTGCCAGCATGGAATCGGGGGGCCGACAAGAGACCCAGTACTTC
few 14 TRBJ1-1 . TRBV4-1 CASSHDHGGAEAFF TGCGCCAGCAGCCATGATCACGGGGGAGCTGAAGCTTTCTTT